The present entry profiles one T cell receptor (beta chain) with its context. The sample is drawn from a study of long-term antiretroviral therapy in people with HIV. Germline CDR1 and CDR2: SGHRS and YFSETQ. The V and J ends lost 4 bases and 1 base, in that order; junction bases with no gene match: 1. This CDR3 region has 15 residues. At the survey level, the v3.0 immunoSEQ assay was run. The assay was immunoSEQ multiplex PCR, and TCRdb's table has in-frame clones only and misses some. The data contain 20,000 to 25,000 clones, 70% to 90% of them singletons. Cryopreserved PBMC numbered about 1-10 million per sample before DNA extraction.

The clonotype comes from a woman aged 25 to 39 with HIV. The material sequenced was unsorted PBMCs, taken 1.9 years after starting antiretroviral therapy. This chain uses TRBV5-1 with TRBJ1-3; 11 positions agree with TRBD1. CDR3 residues: CASSGQGASGNTIYF. Here the CDR3 DNA reads TGCGCCAGCAGCGGACAGGGGGCGTCTGGAAACACCATATATTTT.